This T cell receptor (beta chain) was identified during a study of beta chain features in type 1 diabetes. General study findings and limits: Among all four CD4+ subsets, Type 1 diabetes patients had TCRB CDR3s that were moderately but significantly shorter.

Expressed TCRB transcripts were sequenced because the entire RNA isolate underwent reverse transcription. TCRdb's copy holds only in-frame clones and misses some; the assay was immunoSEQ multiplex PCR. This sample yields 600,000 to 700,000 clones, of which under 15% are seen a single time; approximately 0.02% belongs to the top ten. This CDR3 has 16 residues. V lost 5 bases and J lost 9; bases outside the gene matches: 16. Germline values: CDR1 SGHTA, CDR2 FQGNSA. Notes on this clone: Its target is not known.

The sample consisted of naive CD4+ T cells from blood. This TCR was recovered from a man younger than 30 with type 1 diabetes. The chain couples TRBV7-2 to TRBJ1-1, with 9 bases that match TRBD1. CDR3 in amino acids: CASSAAENYRGRKAFF. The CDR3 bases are TGTGCCAGCAGCGCCGCCGAGAATTACAGGGGGCGGAAAGCTTTCTTT.